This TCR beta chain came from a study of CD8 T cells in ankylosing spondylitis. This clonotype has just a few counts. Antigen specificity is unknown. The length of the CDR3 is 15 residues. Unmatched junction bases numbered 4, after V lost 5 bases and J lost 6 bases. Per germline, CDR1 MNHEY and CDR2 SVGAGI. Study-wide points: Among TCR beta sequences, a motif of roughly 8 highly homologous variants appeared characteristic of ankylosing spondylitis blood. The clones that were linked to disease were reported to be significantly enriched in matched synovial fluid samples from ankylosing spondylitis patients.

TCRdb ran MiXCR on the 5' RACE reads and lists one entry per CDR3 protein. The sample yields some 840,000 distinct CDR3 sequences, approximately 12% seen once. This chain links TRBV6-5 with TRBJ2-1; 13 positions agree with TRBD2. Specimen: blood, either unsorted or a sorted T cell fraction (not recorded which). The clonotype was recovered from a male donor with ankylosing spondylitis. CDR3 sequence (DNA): TGTGCCAGCAGTCACTGGACTAGCGGGAGCAATGAGCAGTTCTTC. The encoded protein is CASSHWTSGSNEQFF.